A selection of T cell receptor beta chains follows, all from one sample in a study of cytotoxic CD8 clonotypes in ibrutinib-treated CLL. TCRdb's copy holds only in-frame clones and misses some; the assay was immunoSEQ multiplex PCR. This table holds about 49,000 clones, approximately 51% found once. Sequences were derived from PBMCs, sampled after 12 months of ibrutinib treatment. These TCRs come from a human donor with chronic lymphocytic leukemia. CDR3s include the opening cysteine and the closing phenylalanine or tryptophan. Each record gives: CDR3 protein, J gene, V gene.

CASSLVLHNEQFF,TRBJ2-1,TRBV19
CASSLTIDETQYF,TRBJ2-5,TRBV7-3
CASSQDTQSQGNEQFF,TRBJ2-1,TRBV7-2
CASRGDRSSYEQYF,TRBJ2-7,TRBV5-1
CASSSFTGVNTEAFF,TRBJ1-1,TRBV5-5
CASSADRGRTDTQYF,TRBJ2-3,TRBV9
CSVVEDRGGDEQFF,TRBJ2-1,TRBV29-1
CASSLGGLAGVYNEQFF,TRBJ2-1,TRBV4-2
CSVEGRIPSYEQYF,TRBJ2-7,TRBV29-1
CASSNEAGGPYNEQFF,TRBJ2-1,TRBV2
CASTYRTVNQPQHF,TRBJ1-5,TRBV28
CASSPRLAGGFYNEQFF,TRBJ2-1,TRBV14
CASSQSGGQPQHF,TRBJ1-5,TRBV4-2
CASGRGPGGETQYF,TRBJ2-5,TRBV7-2
CASGGSVTDTQYF,TRBJ2-3,TRBV6-1
CASRSFSGISYNEQFF,TRBJ2-1,TRBV5-6
CASSLVNTEAFF,TRBJ1-1,TRBV28
CASSSGTGDTGELFF,TRBJ2-2,TRBV7-9
CASSPREGPAETQYF,TRBJ2-5,TRBV19
CASSLGRETDTQYF,TRBJ2-3,TRBV5-1
CANEWGQETQYF,TRBJ2-5,TRBV19
CASSQQSGRYEQYF,TRBJ2-7,TRBV27
CASSFDFPGRSWGYTF,TRBJ1-2,TRBV12-1
CASTRSGQTDTQYF,TRBJ2-3,TRBV2
CASSIGPTPSNYGYTF,TRBJ1-2,TRBV27
CASSFSGPGSYNQPQHF,TRBJ1-5,TRBV7-8
CASSVDAGSSSYNEQFF,TRBJ2-1,TRBV9
CASSTGQQETQYF,TRBJ2-5,TRBV28
CASIRAGMVETQYF,TRBJ2-5,TRBV28
CASSPGNTIYF,TRBJ1-3,TRBV18
CASTSDVAGVSYEQFF,TRBJ2-1,TRBV7-9
CASSPHRGDTGELFF,TRBJ2-2,TRBV7-9
CSVLTGEETQYF,TRBJ2-5,TRBV29-1
CASSLLGGRETQYF,TRBJ2-5,TRBV27
CASSFPGLAGRETQYF,TRBJ2-5,TRBV11-2
CASSPGLAGQETQYF,TRBJ2-5,TRBV18
CASSVGLAGFNEQLF,TRBJ2-1,TRBV9
CASKTEVSGNTIYF,TRBJ1-3,TRBV2
CASSEEAGWGYTF,TRBJ1-2,TRBV6-1
CASSQVEVYNEQFF,TRBJ2-1,TRBV4-1
CAWSGTSVVSKNIQYF,TRBJ2-4,TRBV30
CSVVWGRSVRSEKLFF,TRBJ1-4,TRBV29-1
CASSLASGGISYEQYF,TRBJ2-7,TRBV7-2
CASSLLQGTGELFF,TRBJ2-2,TRBV27
CASQTSGRANEQFF,TRBJ2-1,TRBV28
CASSDGIEGSQPQHF,TRBJ1-5,TRBV6-1
CASSLDRGGYTF,TRBJ1-2,TRBV11-3
CASSVGGRAEETQYF,TRBJ2-5,TRBV9
CASSLRGTGVEQYF,TRBJ2-7,TRBV5-4
CASSATGGPASYNEQFF,TRBJ2-1,TRBV7-3
CAWGKGGNYNEQFF,TRBJ2-1,TRBV30
CASSALVNNYGYTF,TRBJ1-2,TRBV28
CAISKTGTGEGYEQYF,TRBJ2-7,TRBV10-3